Sequencing of this TCR beta chain was carried out in a study of T cell changes during pregnancy in multiple sclerosis. The protocol was immunoSEQ multiplex PCR, while the TCRdb copy is restricted to in-frame clones and leaves out a portion. The sample records approximately 13,000 clones, 90% to 95% being singletons. Germline CDR1 is GTSNPN and CDR2 is SVGIG (reference sequence). V shed 0 bases and J shed 7 bases, with 15 bases lying between them. The CDR3 sequence is 14 residues long. The clonotype originates from a female donor with multiple sclerosis, enrolled in a pregnancy study. The rearrangement joins TRBV30 to TRBJ1-2; TRBD1 is a possible D gene (6 bases). Sequences were derived from CD4+ T cells from peripheral blood mononuclear cells, sampled before pregnancy. CDR3 bases: TGTGCCTGGAGTGTACTCGGGGGGCAGGGTGGCTACACCTTC. As protein: CAWSVLGGQGGYTF.